This TCR beta chain was profiled in a study of cytomegalovirus exposure and HLA in healthy donors. Overall study results and limits: CMV serostatus was the sole immune exposure data available. The study assumed roughly uniform donor sequencing depth for presence/absence analyses. Specificity of a few CMV-associated chains for CMV antigens was verified in vitro.

This clone showed up just once. Its matching antigen is unknown. CDR1 is SGDLS and CDR2 is YYNGEE in the germline V gene. Trimming took 0 bases from V and 7 from J, leaving 13 bases between them. This CDR3 is 15 amino acids long. It was with 60 Vbeta and 13 Jbeta primers that the PCR ran. Assay used: immunoSEQ multiplex PCR; TCRdb lists only in-frame clones, some missing. The table has about 76,000 clones, more than 65% seen once. The source is a male donor in good health and CMV-seropositive. V gene TRBV9 combines with J gene TRBJ1-4; tentatively, D is TRBD1 (5 bases). The specimen sequenced was PBMCs. This CDR3 reads CASSVEGAGGEKLFF. CDR3 in DNA: TGTGCCAGCAGCGTAGAAGGCGCCGGGGGTGAAAAACTGTTTTTT.